The 18 T cell receptor beta chains below come from one sample, sequenced in a study of human T cells and chemical hapten exposure. Indicated time point: patch test 2, 6 weeks after DPC sensitization. The treatment was: therapeutic diphenylcyclopropenone sensitization with weekly scalp DPC. TCRdb re-called the RACE reads through MiXCR, storing one row per CDR3 protein. The repertoire holds roughly 96,000 distinct CDR3 sequences, with 7% to 10% as singletons. The sequences come from whole blood, collected in connection with sensitization to the hapten diphenylcyclopropenone (DPC). The receptors were gathered from a woman aged 40 to 50 with alopecia areata. Some clones in this sample may be carry-over from other donors' samples.

This clonotype was detected a few times. The V call is TRBV7-8, the J call TRBJ2-5; D gene uncertain. Per the germline V gene, CDR1 is SGHVS and CDR2 is FQNEAQ. Between the trimmed V and J ends, which lost 7 bases and 2 bases, there was a span of 11 bases. CDR3 length: 13 residues. The CDR3 reads CASMMYGQETQYF. In nucleotides, the CDR3 is TGTGCCAGCATGATGTACGGTCAAGAGACCCAGTACTTC.

The J gene is TRBJ2-7, the V gene TRBV5-1, with a weak D call TRBD2 (5 bases). The CDR3 extends over 13 amino acids. Germline loops: CDR1 SGHRS, CDR2 YFSETQ. The V end was cut by 4 bases, the J end by 7 bases, with 15 bases between. The DNA of the CDR3 is TGCGCCAGCAGCCTCTCCTATCGCGGGGAGCAGTACTTC. Amino acids: CASSLSYRGEQYF.

The chain recombines TRBV7-9 with TRBJ1-3; 7 bases align to TRBD1. After removal of 5 bases from V and 4 bases from J, the junction contained 11 bases not matched to a gene. Germline values: CDR1 SEHNR, CDR2 FQNEAQ (reference sequence). The length of the CDR3 is 16 residues. Here the CDR3 reads CASSTHRGHLGNTIYF. CDR3 in DNA: TGTGCCAGCAGCACGCACAGGGGCCACCTAGGAAACACCATATATTTT.

This clonotype was found a few times. The V gene is TRBV4-2, the J gene TRBJ2-3; 13 bases match TRBD2. The CDR3 length is 20 residues. Germline V gives CDR1 LGHNA, CDR2 YNFKEQ. The V and J ends lost 4 bases and 5 bases, in that order; junction bases with no gene match: 18. CDR3 sequence (DNA): TGTGCCAGCAGCCTCCAATCCCTTCCACTAGCGGGAGGGCCTGGAGATACGCAGTATTTT. This translates into CASSLQSLPLAGGPGDTQYF.

This clonotype was seen a handful of times. V and J are TRBV28 and TRBJ2-4, with TRBD2 matching over 13 bases. After removal of 10 bases from V and 3 bases from J, the junction contained 3 bases not matched to a gene. Per germline, CDR1 MDHEN and CDR2 SYDVKM. The length of the CDR3 is 14 residues. This CDR3 reads CATGTSGIKNIQYF. DNA of the CDR3: TGTGCCACAGGGACTAGCGGGATCAAAAACATTCAGTACTTC.

This clonotype was detected only a few times. The chain links TRBV18 to TRBJ2-1, with D maybe TRBD1 (7 bases). The length of the CDR3 is 16 residues. The germline V gene has CDR1 KGHSH and CDR2 LQKENI. V was cut by 3 bases and J by 0 bases, with 12 bases left in between. CDR3 sequence (DNA): TGTGCCAGCTCACCCGGACAGGACTACTCCTACAATGAGCAGTTCTTC. This sequence encodes CASSPGQDYSYNEQFF.

This clonotype was recorded at least ten times. This rearrangement joins TRBV9 to TRBJ2-1; D might be TRBD2 (6 bases). Germline V gene sequence: CDR1 SGDLS, CDR2 YYNGEE. V was clipped by 0 bases and J by 2 bases, with 12 bases between them. The CDR3 totals 16 residues. The CDR3 is CASSVGGGMPYNEQFF. The CDR3 region has the DNA TGTGCCAGCAGCGTAGGAGGCGGGATGCCCTACAATGAGCAGTTCTTC.

Note on this clonotype: This may be a read error: a much more frequent sequence differs by one nucleotide. The chain couples TRBV11-2 to TRBJ2-3; 10 bases match TRBD2. Germline V lookup: CDR1 SGHAT, CDR2 FQNNGV. The J segment lost 0 bases and the V segment lost 2 bases, leaving 5 bases of the junction unmatched. The CDR3 covers 17 residues. The CDR3 is CASSLNLAGVSTDTQYF. In DNA, the CDR3 is TGTGCCAGCAGCTTAAATCTAGCGGGAGTCAGCACAGATACGCAGTATTTT.

The V and J genes are TRBV9 and TRBJ2-3; 10 nucleotides align to TRBD2. The CDR3 loop spans 15 amino acids. The trim removed 5 bases at V and 5 bases at J, leaving 8 bases unmatched. The V gene's germline CDR1 is SGDLS and CDR2 YYNGEE. The CDR3 is CASRKAGGPGDTQYF. The CDR3 nucleotides read TGTGCCAGCAGGAAAGCGGGAGGGCCAGGAGATACGCAGTATTTT.

This clonotype was seen a few times. The chain couples TRBV29-1 to TRBJ1-5, with a possible D match to TRBD1 (6 bases). CDR3 length: 12 residues. CDR1 is SQVTM and CDR2 is ANQGSEA in the germline V gene. V lost 1 base to trimming and J lost 9 bases, with 10 bases between them. The CDR3 DNA reads TGCAGCGTTGAAGGCCCGACAGGGCCCCAGCATTTT. Its protein product is CSVEGPTGPQHF.

The table lists this clonotype with a few counts. The chain uses TRBV3-1 and TRBJ2-3; D gene uncertain. The germline CDR1 and CDR2 sequences are LGHDT and YNNKEL (reference sequence). V was trimmed by 1 base and J by 14 bases, leaving 4 bases between them. The CDR3 contains 9 residues. CDR3 sequence: CASSQVRYF. The CDR3 nucleotides are TGTGCCAGCAGCCAAGTGAGGTATTTT.

This clonotype was counted ten times or more. The chain couples TRBV5-6 to TRBJ1-6; 8 positions agree with TRBD1. V lost 0 bases, J lost 7 bases, and 0 bases stayed unmatched. CDR1 and CDR2 (germline): SGHDT, YYEEEE. The CDR3 is made up of 14 amino acids. This CDR3 is CASSLGQGNSPLHF. The CDR3 coding sequence is TGTGCCAGCAGCTTGGGACAGGGGAATTCACCCCTCCACTTT.

This clonotype came up many times. The rearrangement uses TRBV30 and TRBJ2-3, with no clear D. The V gene lost 2 bases and the J gene lost 2 bases, with 11 bases spanning the gap. Germline V CDR1 and CDR2: GTSNPN, SVGIG (reference sequence). The CDR3 loop spans 14 amino acids. CDR3 coding DNA: TGTGCCTGGAGTCCCGGCGTCGCCACAGATACGCAGTATTTT. Amino acid sequence: CAWSPGVATDTQYF.

This clonotype was counted at least ten times. V gene TRBV6-1 combines with J gene TRBJ2-5, with a tentative D call TRBD2 (5 bases). Germline assignment: CDR1 MNHNS and CDR2 SASEGT. This CDR3 contains 12 residues. V lost 2 bases to trimming and J lost 5 bases, with 6 bases between them. As DNA, the CDR3 is TGTGCCAGCAGTGAACGCGGGGAGACCCAGTACTTC. Its translation: CASSERGETQYF.

This chain links TRBV5-5 with TRBJ2-3, with 7 bases lining up with TRBD1. The germline V gene has CDR1 SGHKS and CDR2 YYEKEE (reference sequence). The CDR3 is made up of 16 amino acids. J lost 3 bases, V lost 3 bases, and 10 bases had no gene match. As DNA, the CDR3 is TGTGCCAGCAGCTCCTTGCCGCAGGGGGTAACAGATACGCAGTATTTT. Its translation is CASSSLPQGVTDTQYF. Full variable domain (missing parts from reference TRBV5-5 and TRBJ2-3): DAGVTQSPTHLIKTRGQQVTLRCSPISGHKSVSWYQQVLGQGPQFIFQYYEKEERGRGNFPDRFSARQFPNYSSELNVNALLLGDSALYLCASSSLPQGVTDTQYFGPGTRLTVL.

This clonotype was observed many times. The chain has TRBV6-2 or TRBV6-3 and TRBJ2-1, with a weak D call TRBD1 (6 bases). Trimming stripped 6 bases from V and 2 bases from J, with 14 bases between. Per the germline V gene, CDR1 is MNHEY and CDR2 is SVGEGT. The CDR3 totals 15 residues. The CDR3 bases are TGTGCCAGCAGCAACACAGGGCCTACCTACAATGAGCAGTTCTTC. Protein sequence: CASSNTGPTYNEQFF.

This clonotype was seen only a few times. The chain carries TRBV5-4 and TRBJ2-7; maybe TRBD2 (6 bases). Germline lookup yields CDR1 SGHNT and CDR2 YYREEE (reference sequence). CDR3 length: 12 amino acids. V shed 4 bases and J shed 5 bases, with 10 bases lying between them. CDR3 amino acids: CASSRGGNEQYF. The CDR3 nucleotides read TGTGCCAGCAGCCGAGGCGGGAACGAGCAGTACTTC.

The chain combines TRBV28 with TRBJ2-1; 10 bases fit TRBD1. With 9 bases clipped from V and 2 bases from J, the junction kept 4 bases outside the gene matches. CDR3 length: 14 amino acids. The germline CDR1 and CDR2 sequences are MDHEN and SYDVKM. This CDR3 is CASWGQGTYNEQFF. The CDR3 nucleotides are TGTGCCAGTTGGGGACAGGGGACCTACAATGAGCAGTTCTTC.